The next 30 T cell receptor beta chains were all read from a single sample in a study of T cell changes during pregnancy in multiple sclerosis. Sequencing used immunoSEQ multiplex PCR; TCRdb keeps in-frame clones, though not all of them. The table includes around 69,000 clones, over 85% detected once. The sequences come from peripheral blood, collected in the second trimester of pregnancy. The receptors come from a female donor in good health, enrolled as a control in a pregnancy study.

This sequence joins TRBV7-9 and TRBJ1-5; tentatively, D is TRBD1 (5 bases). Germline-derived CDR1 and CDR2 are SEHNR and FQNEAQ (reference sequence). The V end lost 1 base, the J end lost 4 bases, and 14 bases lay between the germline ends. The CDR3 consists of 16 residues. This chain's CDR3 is CASSLVSQGGNQPQHF. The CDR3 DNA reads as TGTGCCAGCAGCTTAGTATCGCAGGGTGGTAATCAGCCCCAGCATTTT.

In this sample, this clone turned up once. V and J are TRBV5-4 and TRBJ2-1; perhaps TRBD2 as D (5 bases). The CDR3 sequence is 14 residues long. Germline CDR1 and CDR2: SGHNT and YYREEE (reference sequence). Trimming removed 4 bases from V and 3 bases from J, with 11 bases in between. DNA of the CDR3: TGTGCCAGCAGCCCCGGAGGAGTCTACAATGAGCAGTTCTTC. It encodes CASSPGGVYNEQFF. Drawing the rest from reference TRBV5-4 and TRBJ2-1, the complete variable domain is ETGVTQSPTHLIKTRGQQVTLRCSSQSGHNTVSWYQQALGQGPQFIFQYYREEENGRGNFPPRFSGLQFPNYSSELNVNALELDDSALYLCASSPGGVYNEQFFGPGTRLTVL.

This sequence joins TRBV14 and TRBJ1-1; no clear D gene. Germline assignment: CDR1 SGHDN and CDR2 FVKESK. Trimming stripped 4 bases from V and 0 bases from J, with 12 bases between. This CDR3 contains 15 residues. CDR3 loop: CASSRLRVLNTEAFF. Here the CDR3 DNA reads TGTGCCAGCAGCCGTCTTCGGGTGCTGAACACTGAAGCTTTCTTT.

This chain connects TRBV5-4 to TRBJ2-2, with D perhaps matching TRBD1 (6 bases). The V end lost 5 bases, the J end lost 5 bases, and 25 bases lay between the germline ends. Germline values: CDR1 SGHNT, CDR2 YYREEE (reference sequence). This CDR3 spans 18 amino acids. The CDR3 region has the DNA TGTGCCAGCAGTAATCCGTCCGGTGGACAGTTTATTACCGGGGAGCTGTTTTTT. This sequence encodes CASSNPSGGQFITGELFF. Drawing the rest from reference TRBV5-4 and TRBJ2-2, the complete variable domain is ETGVTQSPTHLIKTRGQQVTLRCSSQSGHNTVSWYQQALGQGPQFIFQYYREEENGRGNFPPRFSGLQFPNYSSELNVNALELDDSALYLCASSNPSGGQFITGELFFGEGSRLTVL.

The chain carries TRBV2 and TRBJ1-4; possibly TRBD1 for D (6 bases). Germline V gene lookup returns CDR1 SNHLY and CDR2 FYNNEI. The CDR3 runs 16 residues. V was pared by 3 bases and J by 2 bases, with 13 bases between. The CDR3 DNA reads TGTGCCAGCAGTGACGGTCAGGGGATCACTAATGAAAAACTGTTTTTT. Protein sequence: CASSDGQGITNEKLFF. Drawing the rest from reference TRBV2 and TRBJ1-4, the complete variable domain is EPEVTQTPSHQVTQMGQEVILRCVPISNHLYFYWYRQILGQKVEFLVSFYNNEISEKSEIFDDQFSVERPDGSNFTLKIRSTKLEDSAMYFCASSDGQGITNEKLFFGSGTQLSVL.

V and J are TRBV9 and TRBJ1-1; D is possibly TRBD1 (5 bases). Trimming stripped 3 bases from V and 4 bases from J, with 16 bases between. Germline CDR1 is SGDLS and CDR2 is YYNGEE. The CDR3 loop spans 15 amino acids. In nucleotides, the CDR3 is TGTGCCAGCAGCGAGGCGACAAGGGGCTCCACTGAAGCTTTCTTT. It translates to CASSEATRGSTEAFF.

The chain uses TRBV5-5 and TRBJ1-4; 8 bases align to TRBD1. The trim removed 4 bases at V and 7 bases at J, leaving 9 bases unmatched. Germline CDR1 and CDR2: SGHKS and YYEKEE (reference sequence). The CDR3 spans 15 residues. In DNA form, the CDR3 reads TGTGCCAGCAGCCTAACAGGGGGATATAGTGAAAAACTGTTTTTT. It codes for CASSLTGGYSEKLFF.

Here the CDR3 DNA reads TGTGCCTGTTCAACGCAGGCACTTAATTCACCCCTCCACTTT. Encoded protein: CACSTQALNSPLHF. The chain employs TRBV30 and TRBJ1-6, with D unclear. Germline V lookup: CDR1 GTSNPN, CDR2 SVGIG (reference sequence). The CDR3 is 14 amino acids. Trimming removed 6 bases at V and 6 bases at J, with 15 bases between.

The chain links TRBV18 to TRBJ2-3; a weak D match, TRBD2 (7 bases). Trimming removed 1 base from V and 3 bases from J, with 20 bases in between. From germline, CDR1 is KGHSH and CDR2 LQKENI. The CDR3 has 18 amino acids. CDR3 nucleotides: TGTGCCAGCTCACCACGCGCGACGGCGGGGGCCCCAACAGATACGCAGTATTTT. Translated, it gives CASSPRATAGAPTDTQYF.

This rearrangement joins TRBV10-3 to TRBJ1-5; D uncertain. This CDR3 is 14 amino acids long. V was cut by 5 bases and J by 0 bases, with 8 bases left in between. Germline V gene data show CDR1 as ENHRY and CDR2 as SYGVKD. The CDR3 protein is CAISWELSNQPQHF. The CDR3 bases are TGTGCCATCAGTTGGGAGCTTAGCAATCAGCCCCAGCATTTT.

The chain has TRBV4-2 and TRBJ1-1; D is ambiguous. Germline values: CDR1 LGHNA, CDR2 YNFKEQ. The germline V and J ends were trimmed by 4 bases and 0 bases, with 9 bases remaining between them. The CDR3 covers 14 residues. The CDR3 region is CASSRGSLNTEAFF. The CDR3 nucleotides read TGTGCCAGCAGCCGCGGGTCCCTGAACACTGAAGCTTTCTTT.

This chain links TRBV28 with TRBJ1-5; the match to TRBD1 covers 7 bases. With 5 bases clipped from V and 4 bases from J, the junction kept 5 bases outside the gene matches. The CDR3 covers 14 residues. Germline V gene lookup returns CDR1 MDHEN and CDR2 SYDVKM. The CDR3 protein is CASSPQGFNQPQHF. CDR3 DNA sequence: TGTGCCAGCAGTCCACAGGGGTTTAATCAGCCCCAGCATTTT.

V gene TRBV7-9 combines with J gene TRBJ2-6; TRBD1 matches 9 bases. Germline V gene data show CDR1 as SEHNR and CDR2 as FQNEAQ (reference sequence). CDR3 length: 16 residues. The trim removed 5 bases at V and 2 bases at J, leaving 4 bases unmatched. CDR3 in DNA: TGTGCCAGCAGCCCCGGGACAGGGCCTGGGGCCAACGTCCTGACTTTC. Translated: CASSPGTGPGANVLTF.

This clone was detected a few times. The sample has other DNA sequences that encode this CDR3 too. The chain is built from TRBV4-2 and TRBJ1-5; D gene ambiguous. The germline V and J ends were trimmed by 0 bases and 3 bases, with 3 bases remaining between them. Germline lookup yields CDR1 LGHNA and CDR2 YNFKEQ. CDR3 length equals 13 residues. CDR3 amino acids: CASSQDNNQPQHF. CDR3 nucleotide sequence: TGTGCCAGCAGCCAAGATAACAATCAGCCCCAGCATTTT.

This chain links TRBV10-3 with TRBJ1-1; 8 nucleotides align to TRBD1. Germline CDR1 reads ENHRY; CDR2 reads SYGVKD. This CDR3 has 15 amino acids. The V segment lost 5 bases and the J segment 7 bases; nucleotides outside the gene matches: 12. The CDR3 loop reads CAISHGQGAFREAFF. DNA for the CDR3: TGTGCCATCAGTCACGGACAGGGCGCTTTCCGTGAAGCTTTCTTT.

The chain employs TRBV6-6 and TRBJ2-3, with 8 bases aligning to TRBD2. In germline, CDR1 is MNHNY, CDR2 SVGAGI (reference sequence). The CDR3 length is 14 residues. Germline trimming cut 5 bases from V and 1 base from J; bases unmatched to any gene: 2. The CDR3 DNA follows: TGTGCCAGCAGTCCCGGGGGGGGCACAGATACGCAGTATTTT. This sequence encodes CASSPGGGTDTQYF.

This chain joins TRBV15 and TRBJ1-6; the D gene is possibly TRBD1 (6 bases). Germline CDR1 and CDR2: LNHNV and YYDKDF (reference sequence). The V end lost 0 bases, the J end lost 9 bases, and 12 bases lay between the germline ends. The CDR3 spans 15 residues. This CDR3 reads CATSREQLGGSPLHF. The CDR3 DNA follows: TGTGCCACCAGCAGAGAGCAGTTAGGGGGTTCACCCCTCCACTTT.

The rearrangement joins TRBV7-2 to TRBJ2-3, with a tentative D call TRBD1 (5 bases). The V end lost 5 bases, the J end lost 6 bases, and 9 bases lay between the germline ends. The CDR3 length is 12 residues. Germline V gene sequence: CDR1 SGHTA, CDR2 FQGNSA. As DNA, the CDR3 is TGTGCCAGCAGCCGGAAGGGGGATACGCAGTATTTT. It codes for CASSRKGDTQYF.

CDR3 amino acids: CASSLGPGNEQYF. The CDR3 nucleotides read TGTGCCAGCAGCTTAGGCCCAGGGAACGAGCAGTACTTC. V is TRBV7-8 and J is TRBJ2-7, with D maybe TRBD1 (5 bases). V was trimmed by 1 base and J by 5 bases, leaving 9 bases between them. Per germline, CDR1 SGHVS and CDR2 FQNEAQ. The CDR3 runs 13 residues. Together with reference TRBV7-8 and TRBJ2-7, the CDR3 gives the full variable domain: GAGVSQSPRYKVAKRGQDVALRCDPISGHVSLFWYQQALGQGPEFLTYFQNEAQLDKSGLPSDRFFAERPEGSVSTLKIQRTQQEDSAVYLCASSLGPGNEQYFGPGTRLTVT.

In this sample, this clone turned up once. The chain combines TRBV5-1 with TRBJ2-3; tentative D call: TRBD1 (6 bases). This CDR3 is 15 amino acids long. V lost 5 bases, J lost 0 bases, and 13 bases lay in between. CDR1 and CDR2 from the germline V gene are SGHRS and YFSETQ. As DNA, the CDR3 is TGCGCCAGCAGGCCCAGGGGACCAAGCACAGATACGCAGTATTTT. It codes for CASRPRGPSTDTQYF.

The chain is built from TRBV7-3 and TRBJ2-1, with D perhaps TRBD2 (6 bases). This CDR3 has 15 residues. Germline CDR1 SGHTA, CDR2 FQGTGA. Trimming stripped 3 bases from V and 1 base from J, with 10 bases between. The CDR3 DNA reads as TGTGCCAGCAGCTTCCATGGAGGGTCCTACAATGAGCAGTTCTTC. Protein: CASSFHGGSYNEQFF.

CDR3 in DNA: TGCAGCGTCCCCGGGAGGGTTGACACTGAAGCTTTCTTT. This sequence encodes CSVPGRVDTEAFF. V gene TRBV29-1 combines with J gene TRBJ1-1; D not certain. The germline V gene encodes CDR1 SQVTM and CDR2 ANQGSEA. This CDR3 is built from 13 residues. V shed 6 bases and J shed 3 bases, with 14 bases lying between them.

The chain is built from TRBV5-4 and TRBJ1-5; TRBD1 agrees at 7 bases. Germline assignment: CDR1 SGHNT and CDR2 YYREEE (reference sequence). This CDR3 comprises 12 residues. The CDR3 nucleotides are TGTGCATGGGGACAGATCAATCAGCCCCAGCATTTT. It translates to CAWGQINQPQHF.

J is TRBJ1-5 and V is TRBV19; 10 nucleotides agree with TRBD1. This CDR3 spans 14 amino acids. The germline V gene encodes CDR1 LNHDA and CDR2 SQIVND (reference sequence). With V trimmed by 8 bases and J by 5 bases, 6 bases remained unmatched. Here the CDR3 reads CASRDRGFHQPQHF. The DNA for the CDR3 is TGTGCCAGTCGGGACAGGGGCTTCCATCAGCCCCAGCATTTT.

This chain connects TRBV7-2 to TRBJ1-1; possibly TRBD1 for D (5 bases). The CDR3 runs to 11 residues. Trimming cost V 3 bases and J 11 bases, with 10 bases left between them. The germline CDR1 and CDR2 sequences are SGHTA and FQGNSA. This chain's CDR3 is CASSFMGGAFF. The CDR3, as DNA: TGTGCCAGCAGCTTTATGGGGGGGGCTTTCTTT.

The CDR3 loop is CASSPEGVLYF. CDR3 DNA: TGTGCCAGCAGCCCCGAGGGGGTTCTGTACTTC. V gene TRBV7-2 combines with J gene TRBJ2-7, with D possibly being TRBD1 (6 bases). Germline lookup yields CDR1 SGHTA and CDR2 FQGNSA. Deletions cut 5 bases from V and 12 bases from J, with 14 bases between. CDR3 length equals 11 residues.

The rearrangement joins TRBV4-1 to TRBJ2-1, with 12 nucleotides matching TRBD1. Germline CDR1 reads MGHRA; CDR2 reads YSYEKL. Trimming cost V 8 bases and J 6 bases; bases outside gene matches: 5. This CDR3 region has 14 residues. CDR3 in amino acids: CASGWGQGANEQFF. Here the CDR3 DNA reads TGCGCCAGCGGTTGGGGACAGGGGGCCAATGAGCAGTTCTTC.

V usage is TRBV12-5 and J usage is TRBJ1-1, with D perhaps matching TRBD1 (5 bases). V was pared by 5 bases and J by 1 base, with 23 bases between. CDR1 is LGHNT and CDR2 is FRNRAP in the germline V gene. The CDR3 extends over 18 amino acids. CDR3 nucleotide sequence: TGTGCTAGTGGTGTTGGGTGGGGGAATTTGGGGGGGAACACTGAAGCTTTCTTT. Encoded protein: CASGVGWGNLGGNTEAFF.

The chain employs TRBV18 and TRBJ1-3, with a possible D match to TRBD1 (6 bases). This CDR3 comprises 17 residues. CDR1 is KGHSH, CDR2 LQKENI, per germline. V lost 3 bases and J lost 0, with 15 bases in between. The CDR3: CASSPPLGQPSGNTIYF. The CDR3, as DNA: TGTGCCAGCTCACCTCCCCTAGGACAGCCCTCTGGAAACACCATATATTTT.

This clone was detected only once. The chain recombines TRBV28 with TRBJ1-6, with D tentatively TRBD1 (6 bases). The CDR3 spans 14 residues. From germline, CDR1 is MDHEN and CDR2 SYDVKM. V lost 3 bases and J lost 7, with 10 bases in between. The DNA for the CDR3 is TGTGCCAGCAGTTTTACACAGGGAAATTCACCCCTCCACTTT. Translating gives CASSFTQGNSPLHF.